This T cell receptor beta chain was found in a study of cytotoxic CD8 clonotypes in ibrutinib-treated CLL. This clone appeared once. The antigen is undetermined. Sequencing was performed with immunoSEQ multiplex PCR; in TCRdb, only in-frame clones are kept and a portion is missing. Altogether approximately 200,000 clones are present, 72% being singletons, with the ten largest covering around an eighth. Germline V gene lookup returns CDR1 SGHDT and CDR2 YYEEEE. Trimming took 1 base from V and 6 from J, leaving 11 bases between them. The CDR3 sequence is 14 residues long. Notes on the study in general: Increased clonality at ibrutinib response gave way to a return toward baseline at progression.

This receptor was identified in a human donor with chronic lymphocytic leukemia. The starting material was PBMCs, obtained after 24 months of ibrutinib treatment. The genes are TRBV5-6 and TRBJ2-1; tentatively, D is TRBD2 (6 bases). CDR3 amino acids: CASSLPGAANEQFF. The CDR3 DNA reads as TGTGCCAGCAGCTTGCCGGGAGCAGCCAATGAGCAGTTCTTC.